This entry concerns a single T cell receptor beta chain. Its antigen is undetermined. This entry comes from a study of shared clonotypes between healthy human individuals. Looking at the study overall: Used for every donor were three CD4 naive, three CD4 memory, two CD8 naive and one CD8 memory plate.

Study observations and caveats: Represented diversity, genetic and exposure-history alike, was limited by few donors.

Sorted-subset replicate PCR reactions contained roughly 200 ng DNA, corresponding to around 30,000 T cell genomes. Only in-frame clones appear in the TCRdb table, and some are missing; sequencing was by immunoSEQ multiplex PCR. Of 2,100,000 or so clones in the sample, roughly 95% are singletons; the top ten hold about 0.13%. Nashville, Tennessee was home to all donors, each a Caucasian adult. Losses at the gene ends were 0 bases for V and 1 base for J; bases not matched to a gene: 2. This CDR3 region has 15 residues. The germline V gene has CDR1 SQVTM and CDR2 ANQGSEA. The rearrangement uses TRBV29-1 and TRBJ2-4; 8 bases are shared with TRBD1. The sequencing input was naive CD4+ T cells sorted from blood. The subset here: CD45RA+ positively selected. The sequence derives from a man between 18 and 29 years old in good health. The CDR3, as DNA: TGCAGCGTTGAAGAATACAGGGGGGCCAAAAACATTCAGTACTTC. It codes for CSVEEYRGAKNIQYF. Together with reference TRBV29-1 and TRBJ2-4, the CDR3 gives the full variable domain: SAVISQKPSRDICQRGTSLTIQCQVDSQVTMMFWYRQQPGQSLTLIATANQGSEATYESGFVIDKFPISRPNLTFSTLTVSNMSPEDSSIYLCSVEEYRGAKNIQYFGAGTRLSVL.